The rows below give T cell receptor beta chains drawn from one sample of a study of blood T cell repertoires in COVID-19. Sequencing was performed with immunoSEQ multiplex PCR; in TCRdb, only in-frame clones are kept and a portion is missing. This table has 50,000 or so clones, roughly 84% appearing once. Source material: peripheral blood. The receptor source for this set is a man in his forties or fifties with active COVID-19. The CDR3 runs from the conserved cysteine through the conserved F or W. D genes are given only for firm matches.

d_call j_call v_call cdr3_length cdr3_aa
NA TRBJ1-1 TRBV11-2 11 CASTLRGMAFF
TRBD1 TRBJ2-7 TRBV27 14 CASSLSGGPYEQYF
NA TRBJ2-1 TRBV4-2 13 CASTGERGDEQFF
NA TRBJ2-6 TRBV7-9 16 CASSLDQGTGANVLTF
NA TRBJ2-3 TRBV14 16 CASSMLGAASTDTQYF
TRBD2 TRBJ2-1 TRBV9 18 CASSERTSAHRPDNEQFF
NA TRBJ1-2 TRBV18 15 CASSPLKGISYGYTF
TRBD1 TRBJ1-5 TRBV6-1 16 CASSELKDRGRQPQHF
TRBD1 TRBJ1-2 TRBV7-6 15 CASSLTGGEDYGYTF
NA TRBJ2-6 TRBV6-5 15 CASSYSRAGANVLTF
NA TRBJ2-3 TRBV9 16 CASSRRGDFGTDTQYF
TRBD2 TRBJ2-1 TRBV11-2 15 CASSSLAGGEDEQFF
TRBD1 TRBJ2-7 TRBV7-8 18 CASSFRDRGLGTPYEQYF
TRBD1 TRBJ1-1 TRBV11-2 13 CASSRDRDTEAFF
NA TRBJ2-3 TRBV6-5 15 CASSYLYRGGDTQYF
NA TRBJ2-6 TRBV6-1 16 CASSESQVSGANVLTF
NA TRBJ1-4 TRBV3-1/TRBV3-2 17 CASSQGASQGSLEKLFF
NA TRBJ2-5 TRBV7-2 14 CASSPTRRVGTQYF
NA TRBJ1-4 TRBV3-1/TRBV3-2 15 CASSQDSQIDEKLFF
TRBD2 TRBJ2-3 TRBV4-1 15 CASSQNREGYDTQYF
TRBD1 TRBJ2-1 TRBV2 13 CASSETGYNEQFF
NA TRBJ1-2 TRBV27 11 CASRWENGYTF